Listed here are 7 T cell receptor beta chains from one sample, sequenced in a study of shared clonotypes between healthy human individuals. TCRdb keeps only in-frame clones here, not all; method: immunoSEQ multiplex PCR. The sample comprises approximately 460,000 clones, 70% to 80% of which are singletons, and around 12% rests with the top ten. The sequenced material came from PBMCs. These receptors were taken from a woman aged 40-49 years in good health. Some clones in this sample may be carry-over from other donors' samples.

This rearrangement joins TRBV28 to TRBJ1-4; D remains unclear. Germline V gene data show CDR1 as MDHEN and CDR2 as SYDVKM. CDR3 length: 14 residues. Trimming took off 4 bases at V and 10 bases at J, with 16 bases between the two ends. Here the CDR3 reads CASSSPDLGGKLFF. CDR3 DNA sequence: TGTGCCAGCAGTTCGCCGGACTTAGGCGGAAAACTGTTTTTT. The full variable domain, with the rest looked up from reference TRBV28 and TRBJ1-4, is DVKVTQSSRYLVKRTGEKVFLECVQDMDHENMFWYRQDPGLGLRLIYFSYDVKMKEKGDIPEGYSVSREKKERFSLILESASTNQTSMYLCASSSPDLGGKLFFGSGTQLSVL.

About this clone: Distinct nucleotide sequences in the sample also encode this CDR3. The V gene is TRBV29-1, the J gene TRBJ2-3; TRBD2 agrees at 7 bases. The ends lost 7 bases at V and 3 bases at J; junction bases unmatched: 7. Germline V lookup: CDR1 SQVTM, CDR2 ANQGSEA. This CDR3 has 13 residues. CDR3 DNA sequence: TGCAGCGGGGGGGGAGGAGGGACAGATACGCAGTATTTT. It codes for CSGGGGGTDTQYF.

The rearrangement uses TRBV28 and TRBJ1-5, with 9 bases lining up with TRBD1. The germline V gene has CDR1 MDHEN and CDR2 SYDVKM. This CDR3 is built from 17 residues. V dropped 5 bases and J dropped 8; count of bases not matched to a gene: 16. The CDR3 DNA follows: TGTGCCAGCAGTCGTCGGGGGACAGGGAAGCCGCCGAAGCCCCAGCATTTT. Translation: CASSRRGTGKPPKPQHF.

J is TRBJ1-3 and V is TRBV9; possibly TRBD1 for D (5 bases). Germline CDR1 SGDLS, CDR2 YYNGEE. The CDR3 runs 15 residues. Trimming removed 4 bases from V and 8 bases from J, with 19 bases in between. The CDR3 DNA sequence: TGTGCCAGCAGCTTAAACGGGGACCTCATTGACACCATATATTTT. This gives the protein CASSLNGDLIDTIYF.

This clone has just one count. The chain has TRBV10-1 and TRBJ2-7; 13 bases agree with TRBD2. This CDR3 spans 16 amino acids. V shed 5 bases and J 5 bases; nucleotides not matched to a gene: 9. Per the germline V gene, CDR1 is WNHNN and CDR2 is SYGVQD (reference sequence). The CDR3 DNA reads as TGCGCCAGCAGTAAATTGGGACTAGCGGGGATCCACGAGCAGTACTTC. Protein: CASSKLGLAGIHEQYF.

CDR3 amino acids: CASSGLSEQETQYF. Written as DNA, the CDR3 is TGTGCCAGCAGTGGTTTGTCAGAGCAAGAGACCCAGTACTTC. J is TRBJ2-5 and V is TRBV2; D is unresolved. Trimming removed 4 bases at V and 2 bases at J, with 11 bases between. Germline V gene sequence: CDR1 SNHLY, CDR2 FYNNEI. The CDR3 spans 14 residues.

With regard to this clone: This likely reflects a read error, since a far larger clone is one base away. The identical CDR3 is also encoded by other nucleotide sequences in the sample. V usage is TRBV11-2 and J usage is TRBJ2-7, with D hard to call. This CDR3 has 13 amino acids. The germline V gene encodes CDR1 SGHAT and CDR2 FQNNGV. CDR3 sequence (DNA): TGTGCCAGTAGCTTCCCCGCGACTTACGAGCAGTACTTC. Residues: CASSFPATYEQYF.